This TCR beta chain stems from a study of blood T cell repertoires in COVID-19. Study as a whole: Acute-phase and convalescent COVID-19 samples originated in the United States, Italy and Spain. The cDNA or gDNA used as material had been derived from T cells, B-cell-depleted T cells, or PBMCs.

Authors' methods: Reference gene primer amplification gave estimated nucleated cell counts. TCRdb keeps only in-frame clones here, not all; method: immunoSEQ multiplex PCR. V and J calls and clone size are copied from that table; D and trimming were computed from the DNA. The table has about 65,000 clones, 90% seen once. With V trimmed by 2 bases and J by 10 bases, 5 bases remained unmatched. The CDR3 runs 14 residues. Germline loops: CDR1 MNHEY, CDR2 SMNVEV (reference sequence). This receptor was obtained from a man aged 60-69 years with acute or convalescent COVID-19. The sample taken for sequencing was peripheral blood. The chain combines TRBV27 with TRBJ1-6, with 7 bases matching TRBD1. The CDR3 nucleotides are TGTGCCAGCAGTTTAAACAGGGGTAACTCACCCCTCCACTTT. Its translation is CASSLNRGNSPLHF.